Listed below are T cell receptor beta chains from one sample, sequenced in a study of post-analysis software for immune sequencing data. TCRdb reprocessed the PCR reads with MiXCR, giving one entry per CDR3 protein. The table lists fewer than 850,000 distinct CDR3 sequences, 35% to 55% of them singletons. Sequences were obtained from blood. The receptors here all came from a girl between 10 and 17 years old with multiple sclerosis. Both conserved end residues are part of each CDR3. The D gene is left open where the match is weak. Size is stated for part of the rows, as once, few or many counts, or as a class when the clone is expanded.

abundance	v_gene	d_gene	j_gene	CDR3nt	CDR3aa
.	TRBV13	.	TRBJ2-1	TGTGCCAGCAGCGTATTATACAATGAGCAGTTCTTC	CASSVLYNEQFF
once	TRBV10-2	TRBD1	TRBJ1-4	TGCGCCAGCAGTGAGACAGGGGGGACTGAAAAACGGTTTTTT	CASSETGGTEKRFF
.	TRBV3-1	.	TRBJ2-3	TGTGCCAGCAGCCCGGACCCTACCGCTTTCACAGATACGCAGTATTTT	CASSPDPTAFTDTQYF
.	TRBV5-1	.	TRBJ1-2	TGCGCCAGCAGCTTGATCAGGAACTATGGCTACACCTTC	CASSLIRNYGYTF
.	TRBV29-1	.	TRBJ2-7	TGCAGCGTTGGACAGAGGTCGGGCGAGCAGTACTTC	CSVGQRSGEQYF
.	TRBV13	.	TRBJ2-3	TGTGCCAGCAGCCCGGGGGTAGATACGCAGTATTTT	CASSPGVDTQYF
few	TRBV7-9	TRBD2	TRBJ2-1	TGTGCCAGCAGCAGCGGGGTATTAAGCTCCTACAATGAGCAGTTCTTC	CASSSGVLSSYNEQFF
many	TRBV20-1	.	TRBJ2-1	TGCAGTGCTAGAGATGTATCGTACAATGAGCAGTTCTTC	CSARDVSYNEQFF
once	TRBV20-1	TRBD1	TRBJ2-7	TGCAGTGTCAGGTCGACAGGGGTTAACGAGCAGTACTTC	CSVRSTGVNEQYF
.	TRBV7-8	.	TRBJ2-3	TGTGCCAGCAGCTTAGCTGCGGGTAGCACAGATACGCAGTATTTT	CASSLAAGSTDTQYF
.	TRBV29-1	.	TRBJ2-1	TGCAGCGCCATTAGCCGCGGTGAGCAGTTCTTC	CSAISRGEQFF
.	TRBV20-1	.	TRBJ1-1	TGCAGTGCTAGAGAAGGACTCCCGGGCACTGAAGCTTTCTTT	CSAREGLPGTEAFF
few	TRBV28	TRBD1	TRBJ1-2	TGTGCCAGCAGAGCCGGGACAGGGGGCACCTATGGCTACACCTTC	CASRAGTGGTYGYTF
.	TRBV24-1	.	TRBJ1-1	TGTGCCACCAGTGATCCCGGGCGAGGTGAAGCTTTCTTT	CATSDPGRGEAFF
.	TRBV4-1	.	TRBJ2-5	TGCGCCAGCAGCCCACCGAGTGTAGGGGGCCAAGAGACCCAGTACTTC	CASSPPSVGGQETQYF
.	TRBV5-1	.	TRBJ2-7	TGCGCCAGCAGCTTGGAATGGACGGGGAGCTACGAGCAGTACTTC	CASSLEWTGSYEQYF
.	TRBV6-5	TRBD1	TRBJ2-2	TGTGCCAGCAGTAGGGACAGGGTAACCGGGGAGCTGTTTTTT	CASSRDRVTGELFF
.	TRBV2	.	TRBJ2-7	TGTGCCAGCAGGGTCGCTACCTACGAGCAGTACTTC	CASRVATYEQYF
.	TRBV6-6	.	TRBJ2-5	TGTGCCAGCAGTTACTCAGCGCCGTACCAAGAGACCCAGTACTTC	CASSYSAPYQETQYF
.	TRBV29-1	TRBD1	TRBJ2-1	TGCAGCGCTATGCCGAACAGGGGGCTTGGTGAGCAGTTCTTC	CSAMPNRGLGEQFF
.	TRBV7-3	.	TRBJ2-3	TGTGCCAGCAGCTCCCCCTCGGCCACAGATACGCAGTATTTT	CASSSPSATDTQYF
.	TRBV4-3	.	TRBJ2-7	TGCGCCAGCAGCCAAGATGCGGAGGGCGAGCAGTACTTC	CASSQDAEGEQYF
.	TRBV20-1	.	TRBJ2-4	TGCAGTGCAAGGGTTCCCCCACCGAGTGGCGAGCGGTACTTC	CSARVPPPSGERYF
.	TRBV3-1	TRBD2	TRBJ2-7	TGTGCCAGCAGCCAAGGGCGCGGGAGTTCCCACGAGCAGTACTTC	CASSQGRGSSHEQYF
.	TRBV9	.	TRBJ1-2	TGTGCCAGCAGCGTAGGACAAGGGGATGGCTACACCTTC	CASSVGQGDGYTF
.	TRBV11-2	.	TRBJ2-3	TGTGCCAGCAGCTCCGGGAGCCCTAGCACAGATACACAGTATTTT	CASSSGSPSTDTQYF
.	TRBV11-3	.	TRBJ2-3	TGTGCCAGCAGCCTGATTGGGGGGCGGACGCAGTATTTT	CASSLIGGRTQYF
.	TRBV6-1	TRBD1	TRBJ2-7	TGTGCCAGCAGCCGCTTCCCCTCCGGGACAGTCTCCTACGAGCAGTACTTC	CASSRFPSGTVSYEQYF
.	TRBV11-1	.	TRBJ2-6	TGTGCCAGCAGCTTAGTAAGTCGGGGGGCCAACGTCCTGACTTTC	CASSLVSRGANVLTF
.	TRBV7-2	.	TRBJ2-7	TGTGCCAGCAGCCCCGAGGGGGGGGGCTCCTACGAGCAGTACTTC	CASSPEGGGSYEQYF
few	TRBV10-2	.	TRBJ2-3	TGCGCCAGCAGGACCCTAGCGTTCACAGATACGCAGTATTTT	CASRTLAFTDTQYF
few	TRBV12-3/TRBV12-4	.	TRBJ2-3	TGTGCCAGCAGCCCTAAAGCAGGGACCTCAGATACGCAGTATTTT	CASSPKAGTSDTQYF
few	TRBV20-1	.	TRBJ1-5	TGCAGTGCTAGAGGGGGCGCGGAGCAGCCCCAGCATTTT	CSARGGAEQPQHF
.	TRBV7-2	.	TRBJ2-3	TGTGCCAGCAGCCGAGTAAAAGAGCAGTATTTT	CASSRVKEQYF
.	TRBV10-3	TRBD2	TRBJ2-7	TGTGCCATCAGTCCGGGACCCCTAGAGGGGACTACCTACGAGCAGTACTTC	CAISPGPLEGTTYEQYF
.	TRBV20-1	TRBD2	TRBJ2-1	TGCAGTGCTGGCGGCGGGAGGGCCGGTGAGCAGTTCTTC	CSAGGGRAGEQFF
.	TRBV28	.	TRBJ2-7	TGTGCCAGCAAAGCCCCTGGACACGAGCAGTACTTC	CASKAPGHEQYF
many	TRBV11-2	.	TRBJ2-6	TGTGCCAGCAGCTTAGCGGCGGGTGCGGGGGCCAACGTCCTGACTTTC	CASSLAAGAGANVLTF
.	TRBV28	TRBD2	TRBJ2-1	TGTGCCAGCAGTTTGGGAATTAGCGGGAGAGCTTACAATGAGCAGTTCTTC	CASSLGISGRAYNEQFF
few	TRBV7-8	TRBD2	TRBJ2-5	TGTGCCAGCAGCCAATTCGGACTAGCGGGAGGGAAAGAGACCCAGTACTTC	CASSQFGLAGGKETQYF
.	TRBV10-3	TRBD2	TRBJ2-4	TGTGCCATCTCCGGGACTAGCGGGTTCCTAGCCAAAAACATTCAGTACTTC	CAISGTSGFLAKNIQYF
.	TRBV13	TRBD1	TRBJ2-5	TGTGCCAGCAGCGGATCGACAGGGTGGGGAGAGACCCAGTACTTC	CASSGSTGWGETQYF
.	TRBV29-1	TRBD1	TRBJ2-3	TGCAGCGTCTCCGTCAGGGGGCAGGCAGATACGCAGTATTTT	CSVSVRGQADTQYF
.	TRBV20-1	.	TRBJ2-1	TGCAGTGCTAGAGCGATCAATGAGCAGTTCTTC	CSARAINEQFF
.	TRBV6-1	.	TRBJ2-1	TGTGCCAGCAGACCCCCACGCCAAACTAGCTCCTACAATGAGCAGTTCTTC	CASRPPRQTSSYNEQFF
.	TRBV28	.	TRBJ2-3	TGTGCCAGCAGCGAATCCGGACTTCCAAACACAGATACGCAGTATTTT	CASSESGLPNTDTQYF
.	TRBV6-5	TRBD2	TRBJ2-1	TGTGCCAGCAGTTACTCGAGCGGGAGGGACTCCTACAATGAGCAGTTCTTC	CASSYSSGRDSYNEQFF
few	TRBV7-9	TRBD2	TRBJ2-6	TGTGCCAGCAGCTTACTAGGCGGGAGTAGCTCTGGGGCCAACGTCCTGACTTTC	CASSLLGGSSSGANVLTF
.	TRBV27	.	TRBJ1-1	TGTGCCAGCAGTTACTGTATCGGTAACACTGAAGCTTTCTTT	CASSYCIGNTEAFF
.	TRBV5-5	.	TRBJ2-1	TGTGCCAGCAGCTTGGGGGGGCGTCGGGACGCGGGGAATGAGCAGTTCTTC	CASSLGGRRDAGNEQFF
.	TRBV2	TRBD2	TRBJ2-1	TGTGCCAGCAGCAGACTAGCGCTTAGCTCCTACAATGAGCAGTTCTTC	CASSRLALSSYNEQFF
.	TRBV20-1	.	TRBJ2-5	TGCAACGTGGGGGGAGTAGGGGGAGAGACCCAGTACTTC	CNVGGVGGETQYF
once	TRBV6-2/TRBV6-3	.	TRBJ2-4	TGTGCCAGTCAAGCTCGCCAAACACTTGCCAAAAACATTCAGTACTTC	CASQARQTLAKNIQYF
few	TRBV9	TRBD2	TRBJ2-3	TGTGCCAGCAGCGCTCGACTAGCGGCTAGCACAGATACGCAGTATTTT	CASSARLAASTDTQYF
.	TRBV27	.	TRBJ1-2	TGTGCCAGCAGTTTATCAGGTCGGACACGTCTCTATGGCTACACCTTC	CASSLSGRTRLYGYTF